The rows below give T cell receptor beta chains drawn from one sample of a study of blood T cell repertoires in COVID-19. The assay was immunoSEQ multiplex PCR, and TCRdb's table has in-frame clones only and misses some. Among about 270,000 clones, about 89% were seen once, and the ten largest hold 2% to 2.5%. Sequences were obtained from peripheral blood. The receptors were sampled from a man over 45 with acute or convalescent COVID-19. Each CDR3 is given without its conserved first and last residue. A D gene is named only where the DNA matches it firmly. Size tells how often a clone was seen (once, few, many) or the class of an expanded clone, and some rows leave it out.

TRBJ1-4 TRBV2 TRBD1 - ASSGHGTANEKLF
TRBJ1-2 TRBV4-1 TRBD1 - ASSHPDRVRNYGYT
TRBJ1-1 TRBV2 - once ASSEALLGSHTEAF
TRBJ1-4 TRBV5-1 - - ASRGGNEKLF
TRBJ1-2 TRBV19 TRBD1 - ASSGTGGYGYT
TRBJ1-5 TRBV12-3/TRBV12-4 - - ASSLGGGKPQH
TRBJ1-4 TRBV6-6 - - ASSRPNEKLF
TRBJ1-1 TRBV27 TRBD1 - ASRTGTNFRGTEAF
TRBJ2-5 TRBV2 - - ASTGQIQETQY
TRBJ2-1 TRBV6-5 - - ASRQTGTFTMSQF
TRBJ2-7 TRBV5-1 - - ASSSGAGNSYEQY
TRBJ1-4 TRBV29-1 - - SAGGRGEKLF
TRBJ1-2 TRBV12-3/TRBV12-4 - once ASSFDPRGGYT
TRBJ2-1 TRBV24-1 TRBD2 - ATSDLGRGGQF
TRBJ2-7 TRBV5-1 - - ASSLGDNSYEQY
TRBJ2-7 TRBV5-5 TRBD1 - ASSISPGQGYEQY